This paragraph reports one T cell receptor (beta chain). This clonotype appeared many times. Its antigen remains unidentified. Per-base qualities were not stored, and no clone one base away is much larger. Libraries were made using RACE. This sample was sequenced with a NextSeq 500. Library preparation attached unique molecular identifiers to individual cDNA molecules for quantitative, reproducible TCR counting. For every blood RNA sample, sequencing covered both the TCR alpha and TCR beta chains. The authors' pipeline ran thus. Samples had a median of around 92,000 TCRs, with a range from about 23,224 to 690,600. The Decombinator software suite was used to annotate the V, J and CDR3 of the TCR reads. For PS versus PT1 abundance plots, all samples were subsampled to the same number of TCRs (28,000). TCRs were defined as expanded if absent before sensitization and observed at least eight times at the 2-week time point. Starting from the raw public reads, TCRdb applied fastp trimming at Q25, assembled clones with MiXCR and retained in-frame beta chains. Rows are combined by CDR3 protein, so each entry shows the most common genes and DNA. The authors' filters were not applied to this entry. This sample lists approximately 87,000 distinct CDR3 sequences; more than 9.5% were detected once. 3.2% of the sample is held by the ten biggest clonotypes.

The meaning of the sample's time point label: patch test 2, 6 weeks after DPC sensitization. What this sample's treatment or condition label stands for: therapeutic diphenylcyclopropenone sensitization with weekly scalp DPC. At each patch-test visit, blood was drawn before the patch test was applied. Patients were considered eligible if aged 18 to 70, diagnosed with alopecia and deemed suitable for DPC therapy, and patients were excluded if pregnant. Total RNA was isolated from unfractionated whole blood collected in Tempus Blood RNA tubes. This sample was taken from a study of human T cells and chemical hapten exposure (dated by TCRdb to about 2021). With respect to the entire study: For sensitization, 2% DPC in acetone was applied to a roughly 2 cm by roughly 2 cm area of upper inner arm skin. Approximately 30 alopecia patients provided blood for TCR sequencing at one to four time points (pre-sensitization, 2, 6 and 24 weeks). Patient blood was sampled pre-sensitization (week 0) and at 2, 6 and about 24 weeks after DPC sensitization. Patch testing on the upper back used Finn chambers containing 0.01% DPC, with scoring done after 6 days according to International Contact Dermatitis Research Group standards. Alopecia areata with under or over 50% scalp involvement, alopecia totalis and alopecia universalis were represented in the patient cohort, which was mostly female. Throughout the study period of 20 to 30 weeks, patients also received therapeutic DPC doses to the scalp every week. Libraries were combined into a pool for sequencing, and differences in TCR yield between samples came mainly from small differences in library volumes within the pool. The study tracked peripheral blood TCR repertoire changes in vivo during primary and secondary sensitization to the hapten diphenylcyclopropenone (DPC) in alopecia patients.

Study-wide findings and limitations: All patients had alopecia, a presumed autoimmune disease, so their immune response might differ from that of healthy individuals. The number of PT1 expanded TCRs positively correlated with patch test score, significant at thresholds 8, 16 and 32 but not 4. Repeated subsampling changed both the strength of the expansion versus patch-test correlation and the threshold at which the correlation became significant. DPC sensitization did not change the number of TCRs with a frequency above 1 in 1000, and there was no evidence of changes in global repertoire structure. Expanded TCRs formed significantly more large CDR3 similarity clusters than pre-sensitization or healthy control sets, consistent with antigen-driven responses.

CDR1 and CDR2 were assigned from the germline V gene (reference sequence) as DFQATT and SNEGSKA. The CDR3 numbers 14 residues from cysteine through phenylalanine. The DNA shown is the 42-base CDR3, in frame from base 1. V was cut back by 1 base and J by 5 bases, leaving a gap of 14 bases between them. In this chain, TRBV20-1 is recombined with TRBJ2-5; the D gene remains uncertain. The receptor was derived from a woman between 40 and 50 years old with alopecia areata. Some clones in this sample may be carry-over from other donors' samples. Source: whole blood, taken in connection with sensitization to the hapten diphenylcyclopropenone (DPC). The CDR3 has the sequence CSARGPGRVETQYF. The DNA sequence follows: TGCAGTGCTAGAGGTCCAGGAAGGGTTGAGACCCAGTACTTC.